This T cell receptor beta chain stems from a study of beta chain features in type 1 diabetes (dated by TCRdb to about 2018). About the investigation overall: No differences in mean age, gender distribution, total cell number or subset yield were found between patients and healthy donors. Across all samples, around 99 million sorted cells were examined, and cell number per subset correlated strongly with RNA yield. In the study, TCRB repertoires of sorted circulating CD4+ T cell subsets from recently diagnosed type 1 diabetes patients were compared with those of matched healthy donors. Regulatory and stem cell-like memory subsets were isolated from only 8 patients and about eight healthy donors, whereas naive and central memory subsets came from all 30 or so donors.

The entire amount of isolated RNA was reverse transcribed using the High Capacity cDNA Reverse Transcription Kit, so the sequenced TCRB transcripts were expressed ones. Deep immunoSEQ sequencing was applied to naive, central memory and regulatory T cell samples, giving an average of roughly 3.6 million total reads per sample. After sorted cells were lysed in RLT buffer, RNA was extracted with DNase-treated RNeasy Micro or Mini kits, with the choice depending on cell number. Each cell subset was processed on its own to prevent cross-contamination, while patient and healthy donor samples were processed together. TCRB sequences were amplified from cDNA with the immunoSEQ multiplex PCR, producing 87-bp fragments spanning the CDR3 region. Sequencing of the amplicons was done on the Illumina HiSeq platform. In the authors' own workflow: Synthetic template baselines were used to correct PCR bias computationally, reads within Hamming distance 2 were collapsed together, and singletons that could not be merged were discarded. Reads were aligned to IMGT to assign V, D and J genes, CDR3 length, and insertions or deletions at six rearrangement sites. Clonotype counts were normalized to sorted cell number within each subset before computing true diversity and Gini coefficients with the tcR R package. The overlap coefficient, calculated on TCRB nucleotide sequences, was used to measure repertoire sharing. Out-of-frame TCRB sequences from naive cells were analyzed to stand in for the pre-selection repertoire. In TCRdb, the immuneACCESS table is reduced to in-frame sequences with V and J assigned. These tables do not hold every clone; where another copy was compared, an unresolved V gene accounts for under half, and the others remain unexplained. That table supplies the V and J calls and clone size; D and trimming were determined from the DNA. The sample has 300,000 or so clones on record, approximately 15% of them singletons. In total, the top ten clones hold approximately 0.016% of the sample.

V is trimmed back by 3 bases and J by 3 bases, and the junction contains 3 bases that no gene match accounts for. The CDR1 and CDR2 encoded by the germline V gene are SGHRS and YFSETQ. The CDR3 runs 17 residues from the cysteine to the phenylalanine. This entry keeps only the CDR3 DNA: 51 bases, framed from base 1. The full study reports these points: Because cDNA rather than genomic DNA was sequenced, highly expressing activated cells could have been over-represented, although no difference in activation and CD3 levels was found between groups. At VDJ recombination sites, patients with type 1 diabetes made fewer insertions and deleted more nucleotides, a pattern implying thymic rearrangement abnormalities. Shorter templates might have been favored by PCR, but patient and control samples were amplified and corrected together, so both groups would have been affected equally by any skew. Because the HLA sub-analyses included only small numbers of individuals, any influence of HLA type on TCRB rearrangement was left unresolved. Naive, central memory and regulatory TCRB repertoires appeared to be more similar among patients than among healthy donors. Type 1 diabetes patients showed a moderate but significant shortening of TCRB CDR3 length in all four CD4+ subsets.

Turning to this clone: Its binding antigen is unknown. The input lacks base qualities; no much larger clone sits a single base away.

A single peripheral blood draw of about 116 mL on average was collected from each donor into heparinised tubes. Using a panel that included CD45RO, CCR7, CD25, CD127, CD95 and CD27, naive, central memory, regulatory and stem cell-like memory CD4+ T cells were sorted on a BD FACSAria II. A purity above 95% was achieved for all sorted populations. PBMCs were separated immediately by Lymphoprep density gradient centrifugation and were stained directly, without being cultured. Samples were stained and sorted in pairs, with one healthy donor and one patient per experiment, so that batch effects were minimized.

The receptor's source is a young woman with type 1 diabetes. The V gene is TRBV5-1 and the J gene is TRBJ2-2, and TRBD2 matches 15 of the central bases. Sequenced input: naive CD4+ T cells from blood. The sample's cell subset or site label, in plain terms: true naive CD4+ T cells. The CDR3 corresponds to CASSSGLAGGYTGELFF. The DNA sequence is TGCGCCAGCAGCTCGGGACTAGCGGGAGGATACACCGGGGAGCTGTTTTTT.